Following are 26 T cell receptor beta chains from one sample sequenced in a study of early T cells in non-severe SARS-CoV-2 infection. TCRdb reprocessed the 5' RACE reads with MiXCR, giving one entry per CDR3 protein. The table lists 50,000 to 85,000 distinct CDR3 sequences, roughly 9.1% of them singletons. The sample was whole blood. Receptors originate from an adult who was a healthcare worker with PCR-confirmed SARS-CoV-2 infection or an uninfected control (not recorded which).

This clonotype was seen a few times. The chain combines TRBV7-9 with TRBJ2-1; 9 nucleotides line up with TRBD2. Germline V gene lookup returns CDR1 SEHNR and CDR2 FQNEAQ (reference sequence). The CDR3 totals 15 residues. Losses at the gene ends were 3 bases for V and 7 bases for J; bases not matched to a gene: 7. The CDR3 DNA reads as TGTGCCAGCAGCTTGGCTAGCGGGACCTTTAATGAGCAGTTCTTC. Translation: CASSLASGTFNEQFF. The full variable domain, rest sourced from reference TRBV7-9 and TRBJ2-1, is DTGVSQNPRHKITKRGQNVTFRCDPISEHNRLYWYRQTLGQGPEFLTYFQNEAQLEKSRLLSDRFSAERPKGSFSTLEIQRTEQGDSAMYLCASSLASGTFNEQFFGPGTRLTVL.

The chain carries TRBV24-1 and TRBJ2-5; D remains unclear. From germline, CDR1 is KGHDR and CDR2 SFDVKD. The V end was cut by 7 bases, the J end by 1 base, with 6 bases between. This CDR3 has 12 amino acids. CDR3 DNA sequence: TGTGCCACCAGCCAGACCCAAGAGACCCAGTACTTC. Translation: CATSQTQETQYF.

The chain uses TRBV2 and TRBJ2-1, with D maybe TRBD2 (5 bases). V was cut by 1 base and J by 5 bases, with 6 bases left in between. This CDR3 contains 13 residues. CDR1 and CDR2 from the germline V gene are SNHLY and FYNNEI. The CDR3, as DNA: TGTGCCAGCAGTGAAGAGCGGAACAATGAGCAGTTCTTC. It yields the protein CASSEERNNEQFF.

This clonotype appeared a few times. V is TRBV4-2 and J is TRBJ2-5; TRBD1 aligns across 9 bases. V gave up 1 base and J gave up 5 bases; unmatched junction bases: 8. This CDR3 region has 16 residues. Germline assignment: CDR1 LGHNA and CDR2 YNFKEQ. The chain's CDR3 is CASSQGSQGAFETQYF. CDR3 sequence (DNA): TGTGCCAGCAGCCAAGGGTCACAGGGGGCGTTTGAGACCCAGTACTTC.

This chain connects TRBV7-8 to TRBJ2-3; 9 positions agree with TRBD2. The V and J ends lost 4 bases and 7 bases, in that order; junction bases with no gene match: 18. The CDR3 loop spans 18 amino acids. The germline V gene has CDR1 SGHVS and CDR2 FQNEAQ. The CDR3 loop is CASSSNPASGTTMNTQYF. The CDR3 nucleotides are TGTGCCAGCAGCTCAAATCCGGCTAGCGGGACAACGATGAATACGCAGTATTTT. Looking up the rest from reference TRBV7-8 and TRBJ2-3 gives the full variable domain: GAGVSQSPRYKVAKRGQDVALRCDPISGHVSLFWYQQALGQGPEFLTYFQNEAQLDKSGLPSDRFFAERPEGSVSTLKIQRTQQEDSAVYLCASSSNPASGTTMNTQYFGPGTRLTVL.

The chain uses TRBV5-6 and TRBJ2-7; D is perhaps TRBD1 (6 bases). The length of the CDR3 is 12 residues. V shed 1 base and J shed 11 bases, with 13 bases lying between them. CDR1 and CDR2 (germline): SGHDT, YYEEEE. Here the CDR3 reads CASSLPQGIKYF. In DNA, the CDR3 is TGTGCCAGCAGCTTGCCCCAGGGGATTAAGTACTTC.

This clonotype was observed a few times. This chain uses TRBV19 with TRBJ2-3; D possibly corresponds to TRBD1 (6 bases). The germline V gene has CDR1 LNHDA and CDR2 SQIVND (reference sequence). This CDR3 has 17 amino acids. V lost 3 bases to trimming and J lost 0 bases, with 16 bases between them. The CDR3 nucleotides read TGTGCCAGTAGTATTTGGGGGCGCAGGCCGAGCACAGATACGCAGTATTTT. This codes for CASSIWGRRPSTDTQYF.

At least ten counts were recorded for this clonotype. The rearrangement joins TRBV12-3 or TRBV12-4 to TRBJ2-5; 9 bases are a match to TRBD2. There are 16 residues in the CDR3. V was clipped by 5 bases and J by 2 bases; unmatched bases: 9. CDR3 protein: CASSPASGVGQETQYF. DNA for the CDR3: TGTGCCAGCAGTCCCGCTAGCGGGGTTGGTCAAGAGACCCAGTACTTC.

In its sample, this clonotype was seen many times. The CDR3 sequence is CASSWDGNTGELFF. The CDR3 nucleotides are TGTGCCAGCAGTTGGGACGGTAACACCGGGGAGCTGTTTTTT. The genes are TRBV6-5 and TRBJ2-2, with D perhaps assigned TRBD1 or TRBD2 (5 bases each). Trimming shortened V by 4 bases and J by 2 bases, and 8 bases separated the two germline ends. CDR1 and CDR2 from the germline V gene are MNHEY and SVGAGI. CDR3 length equals 14 residues.

This clonotype was seen a handful of times. The chain links TRBV7-9 to TRBJ2-3; the D is unclear. The CDR3 covers 10 residues. Germline values: CDR1 SEHNR, CDR2 FQNEAQ (reference sequence). The V gene lost 8 bases and the J gene lost 8 bases, with 8 bases spanning the gap. The CDR3 loop reads CASGLSTQYF. CDR3 nucleotides: TGTGCCAGCGGGCTTAGTACGCAGTATTTT.

V is TRBV4-2 and J is TRBJ1-2, with D possibly matching TRBD1 (6 bases). Per germline, CDR1 LGHNA and CDR2 YNFKEQ. The CDR3 extends over 13 amino acids. Trimming pared 0 bases from V and 8 bases from J, leaving 10 bases between. CDR3 in amino acids: CASSQEGGYGYTF. The CDR3 DNA reads TGTGCCAGCAGCCAAGAAGGGGGGTACGGCTACACCTTC.

This clonotype was seen a few times. This rearrangement joins TRBV6-6 to TRBJ2-1; D remains unclear. The germline V gene encodes CDR1 MNHNY and CDR2 SVGAGI (reference sequence). The CDR3 is 11 residues long. V was cut by 5 bases and J by 6 bases, with 5 bases left in between. The CDR3 loop is CASSITNEQFF. CDR3 DNA sequence: TGTGCCAGCAGTATAACCAATGAGCAGTTCTTC.

There are many counts of this clonotype. An end of the junction differs from the germline gene, which may be a read error. This chain uses TRBV7-2 with TRBJ2-7; either TRBD1 or TRBD2 may supply D (6 bases each). This CDR3 is built from 13 residues. Germline V gene lookup returns CDR1 SGHTA and CDR2 FQGNSA. As DNA, the CDR3 is TGCGCGGGGTCCAGGGACAACTTATACGAGCAGTACTTC. The encoded protein is CAGSRDNLYEQYF.

This clonotype occurred many times. J is TRBJ2-7 and V is TRBV29-1; D may correspond to TRBD1 or TRBD2 (5 bases each). Germline V gene sequence: CDR1 SQVTM, CDR2 ANQGSEA. This CDR3 is 11 amino acids long. V lost 3 bases, J lost 5 bases, and 8 bases lay in between. The CDR3 here is CSVEGTDEQYF. The CDR3 nucleotides read TGCAGCGTTGAGGGGACCGACGAGCAGTACTTC.

This clonotype was counted only a few times. The rearrangement joins TRBV28 to TRBJ2-3; D is perhaps TRBD2 (6 bases). The CDR3 has 16 residues. Trimming stripped 4 bases from V and 0 bases from J, with 14 bases between. CDR1 and CDR2 (germline): MDHEN, SYDVKM. As DNA, the CDR3 is TGTGCCAGCAGTTCGGCCTCCGGGACTAGCACAGATACGCAGTATTTT. It specifies CASSSASGTSTDTQYF.

The rearrangement links TRBV20-1 to TRBJ1-6; D unresolved. Per germline, CDR1 DFQATT and CDR2 SNEGSKA (reference sequence). This CDR3 spans 13 amino acids. V was pared by 0 bases and J by 11 bases, with 11 bases between. In DNA form, the CDR3 reads TGCAGTGCTAGAGATAACACTAGGGCACCCCTCCACTTT. This encodes CSARDNTRAPLHF.

The sample holds many counts of this clonotype. This chain connects TRBV20-1 to TRBJ1-1; D is possibly TRBD1 (5 bases). The length of the CDR3 is 13 residues. V lost 6 bases and J lost 2, with 13 bases in between. Per the germline V gene, CDR1 is DFQATT and CDR2 is SNEGSKA (reference sequence). The CDR3 sequence is CSAVMTANTEAFF. The CDR3 DNA reads TGCAGTGCAGTTATGACAGCAAACACTGAAGCTTTCTTT.

This clonotype has only a few counts. This chain joins TRBV5-1 and TRBJ2-1, with a weak D call TRBD2 (5 bases). The germline V gene encodes CDR1 SGHRS and CDR2 YFSETQ. V dropped 0 bases and J dropped 2 bases, with 9 bases sitting between them. The CDR3 consists of 15 residues. CDR3: CASSLAVLAYNEQFF. CDR3 coding DNA: TGCGCCAGCAGCTTGGCCGTACTAGCCTACAATGAGCAGTTCTTC.

V usage is TRBV7-9 and J usage is TRBJ2-7; D possibly corresponds to TRBD1 (6 bases). Trimming took off 7 bases at V and 6 bases at J, with 22 bases between the two ends. CDR1 is SEHNR, CDR2 FQNEAQ, per germline (reference sequence). There are 15 residues in the CDR3. DNA of the CDR3: TGTGCCAGCACCCTGAGGGGGACGCTAAATGGCGAGCAGTACTTC. Translating gives CASTLRGTLNGEQYF.

This clonotype has only one observation. CDR3 sequence: CASGGTGTRSFGYTF. For the CDR3, the DNA is TGTGCCAGCGGCGGGACAGGGACGAGAAGTTTTGGCTACACCTTC. The rearrangement uses TRBV5-5 and TRBJ1-2; 9 positions match TRBD1. V lost 7 bases, J lost 7 bases, and 14 bases stayed unmatched. Germline assignment: CDR1 SGHKS and CDR2 YYEKEE (reference sequence). The CDR3 extends over 15 amino acids.

This clonotype was recorded many times. The genes are TRBV11-2 and TRBJ2-7; TRBD2 agrees at 9 bases. In germline, CDR1 is SGHAT, CDR2 FQNNGV. The CDR3 extends over 15 amino acids. V was pared by 3 bases and J by 6 bases, with 9 bases of the junction left unmatched. CDR3 residues: CASSFGLATTGEQYF. The CDR3 DNA sequence: TGTGCCAGCAGCTTCGGACTAGCGACAACTGGCGAGCAGTACTTC.

Many counts were recorded for this clonotype. V usage is TRBV6-4 and J usage is TRBJ2-1; 9 nucleotides line up with TRBD1. The CDR3 totals 15 residues. Germline lookup yields CDR1 MRHNA and CDR2 SNTAGT. V lost 3 bases to trimming and J lost 3 bases; unmatched junction nucleotides: 3. The CDR3 DNA follows: TGTGCCAGCAGTGAGGAGACAGGGGGCTACAATGAGCAGTTCTTC. This translates into CASSEETGGYNEQFF.

The chain carries TRBV6-1 and TRBJ1-1; TRBD1 is a possible D gene (5 bases). The germline CDR1 and CDR2 sequences are MNHNS and SASEGT. Trimming cost V 5 bases and J 3 bases, with 19 bases left between them. The CDR3 runs to 16 residues. CDR3 residues: CASSFGGGIGDTEAFF. For the CDR3, the DNA is TGTGCCAGCAGTTTTGGAGGCGGGATAGGGGACACTGAAGCTTTCTTT.

This clonotype has only a few counts. This rearrangement joins TRBV29-1 to TRBJ2-3; 8 nucleotides line up with TRBD1. The V gene's germline CDR1 is SQVTM and CDR2 ANQGSEA. The ends lost 7 bases at V and 1 base at J; junction bases unmatched: 4. This CDR3 has 13 amino acids. The CDR3 loop is CSATGAGTDTQYF. DNA of the CDR3: TGCAGCGCGACAGGGGCAGGCACAGATACGCAGTATTTT.

This clonotype was picked up many times. This chain joins TRBV20-1 and TRBJ2-5; 9 bases fit TRBD1. The CDR3 is made up of 15 amino acids. Germline V gives CDR1 DFQATT, CDR2 SNEGSKA (reference sequence). The V gene end was trimmed by 6 bases and the J gene end by 5 bases; junction bases not matched to a gene: 13. Here the CDR3 DNA reads TGCAGTGCGCCGCCGGGACAGGGAAGACTGGAGACCCAGTACTTC. Translating it yields CSAPPGQGRLETQYF.

This sequence joins TRBV6-4 and TRBJ2-3; the match to TRBD2 covers 10 bases. This CDR3 has 16 residues. Losses at the gene ends were 6 bases for V and 2 bases for J; bases not matched to a gene: 8. CDR1 and CDR2 (germline): MRHNA, SNTAGT. DNA for the CDR3: TGTGCCAGCAGACTAATAGCGGGAGGAACCACAGATACGCAGTATTTT. It encodes CASRLIAGGTTDTQYF.